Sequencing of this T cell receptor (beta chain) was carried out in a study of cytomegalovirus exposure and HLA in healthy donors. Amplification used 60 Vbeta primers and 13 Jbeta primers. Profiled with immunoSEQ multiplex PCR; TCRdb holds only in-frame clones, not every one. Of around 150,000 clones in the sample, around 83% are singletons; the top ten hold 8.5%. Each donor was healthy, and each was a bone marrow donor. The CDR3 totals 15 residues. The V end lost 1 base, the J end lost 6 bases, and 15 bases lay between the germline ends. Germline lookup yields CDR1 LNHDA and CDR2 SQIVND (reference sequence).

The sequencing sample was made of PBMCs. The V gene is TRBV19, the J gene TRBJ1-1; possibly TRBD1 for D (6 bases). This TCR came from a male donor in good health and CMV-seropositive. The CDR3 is CASSIAGQGFPEAFF. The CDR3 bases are TGTGCCAGTAGTATAGCGGGGCAGGGGTTCCCTGAAGCTTTCTTT.